These 29 T cell receptor beta chains came from one sample sequenced in a study of vaccination effects on CD4 cells after COVID-19. CD4+ T cells were isolated after about nine days of culture. Subjects were given two BNT162b2 or mRNA-1273 vaccine doses. For these receptors, no antigen is known. Assay used: immunoSEQ multiplex PCR; TCRdb lists only in-frame clones, some missing. This sample has some 66,000 clones, with 65% to 80% found just once. This sample comprised CD4+ T cells from PBMCs cultured without peptide, obtained after COVID-19 vaccination. These receptor sequences come from a human donor who received a COVID-19 vaccine.

This sequence joins TRBV7-2 and TRBJ2-7; D gene unclear. V was shortened by 3 bases and J by 4 bases, with 13 bases between the two germline ends. This CDR3 contains 14 residues. Per the germline V gene, CDR1 is SGHTA and CDR2 is FQGNSA. This CDR3 reads CASSFGGSAYEQYV. The CDR3 nucleotides read TGTGCCAGCAGCTTCGGCGGAAGTGCGTACGAGCAGTACGTC.

V is TRBV18 and J is TRBJ1-3; no reliable D call. Germline V CDR1 and CDR2: KGHSH, LQKENI. CDR3 size: 14 residues. V was pared by 6 bases and J by 1 base, with 10 bases between. The CDR3 coding sequence is TGTGCCAGCTCTTCCGGAGGGTCTGGAAACACCATATATTTT. Translated: CASSSGGSGNTIYF.

The chain recombines TRBV5-1 with TRBJ2-5; D might be TRBD1 or TRBD2, each matching 6 bases. CDR1 is SGHRS and CDR2 is YFSETQ in the germline V gene. The germline V and J ends were trimmed by 6 bases and 5 bases, with 17 bases remaining between them. CDR3 length: 14 amino acids. The CDR3 reads CASTRVGGPETQYF. CDR3 sequence (DNA): TGCGCCAGCACCCGAGTGGGGGGCCCCGAGACCCAGTACTTC.

The V gene is TRBV18, the J gene TRBJ2-5; 13 positions match TRBD2. With V trimmed by 6 bases and J by 2 bases, 6 bases remained unmatched. Germline V gives CDR1 KGHSH, CDR2 LQKENI. The CDR3 is 16 residues long. The CDR3, as DNA: TGTGCCAGCTCCCGGACTAGCGGGGGACAACAAGAGACCCAGTACTTC. Its protein is CASSRTSGGQQETQYF.

This clone has only one observation. This sequence joins TRBV18 and TRBJ2-2; unclear D gene. V was cut by 1 base and J by 4 bases, with 16 bases left in between. Germline V gives CDR1 KGHSH, CDR2 LQKENI. This CDR3 spans 17 amino acids. CDR3 nucleotide sequence: TGTGCCAGCTCACCACGGTTCCCAATCACGCCCACCGGGGAGCTGTTTTTT. Protein sequence: CASSPRFPITPTGELFF.

The chain employs TRBV7-2 and TRBJ2-4; D might be TRBD2 (5 bases). The CDR3 is made up of 15 amino acids. With 1 base removed from V and 3 bases from J, the gap between germline ends came to 10 bases. The germline gives CDR1 SGHTA, CDR2 FQGNSA. The CDR3 coding sequence is TGTGCCAGCAGCTTAGGAGGGCAAGGCAAAAACATTCAGTACTTC. Translation gives CASSLGGQGKNIQYF.

This clone has only one observation. The chain joins TRBV2 to TRBJ2-3; 10 bases map to TRBD2. Germline CDR1 SNHLY, CDR2 FYNNEI. Trimming removed 8 bases from V and 9 bases from J; junction bases left unmatched: 8. This CDR3 has 13 amino acids. The CDR3 sequence: CASEAGGRTTQYF. CDR3 sequence (DNA): TGTGCCAGCGAAGCGGGGGGGAGGACGACGCAGTATTTT.

The chain employs TRBV27 and TRBJ2-1; D is ambiguous. The CDR3 is made up of 14 amino acids. Germline V gene lookup returns CDR1 MNHEY and CDR2 SMNVEV (reference sequence). V was clipped by 6 bases and J by 6 bases, with 15 bases between them. Here the CDR3 DNA reads TGTGCCAGCAGAACTCCCGCCAGGTCCAATGAGCAGTTCTTC. Translating it yields CASRTPARSNEQFF.

This clone was seen once. The rearrangement links TRBV9 to TRBJ2-7; 9 bases agree with TRBD2. The V and J ends lost 1 base and 6 bases, in that order; junction bases with no gene match: 8. Germline-derived CDR1 and CDR2 are SGDLS and YYNGEE. The CDR3 contains 15 residues. The CDR3 sequence: CASSVLAGISGEQYV. DNA of the CDR3: TGTGCCAGCAGCGTACTAGCGGGGATATCGGGCGAGCAGTACGTC.

This clone was detected a few times. V is TRBV7-7 and J is TRBJ1-5; 9 bases line up with TRBD1. V lost 11 bases to trimming and J lost 2 bases; unmatched junction nucleotides: 16. This CDR3 contains 17 residues. In germline, CDR1 is SSHAT, CDR2 FNYEAQ (reference sequence). The CDR3 is CAALVRDRVSCNQPQHF. In DNA form, the CDR3 reads TGTGCCGCCCTAGTCCGGGACAGGGTTTCTTGCAATCAGCCCCAGCATTTT.

The sample holds a few counts of this clone. J is TRBJ1-2 and V is TRBV19; maybe TRBD1 (5 bases). Germline-derived CDR1 and CDR2 are LNHDA and SQIVND (reference sequence). The CDR3 is made up of 12 amino acids. Trimming removed 7 bases at V and 5 bases at J, with 11 bases between. CDR3 region: CASTSRDYGYTF. Written as DNA, the CDR3 is TGTGCCAGTACGTCCAGGGATTATGGCTACACCTTC.

In its sample, this clone was seen a few times. The chain is built from TRBV5-1 and TRBJ2-2; 12 positions agree with TRBD1. Germline trimming cut 1 base from V and 5 bases from J; bases unmatched to any gene: 9. CDR1 is SGHRS, CDR2 YFSETQ, per germline. The CDR3 runs 18 residues. In DNA form, the CDR3 reads TGCGCCAGCAGCTTGTTGGGGACAGGGGGCGCTTTTACCGGGGAGCTGTTTTTT. Translated, it gives CASSLLGTGGAFTGELFF.

The CDR3 spells CAISSGDTEAFF. In DNA, the CDR3 is TGTGCCATCTCGAGCGGGGACACTGAAGCTTTCTTT. V and J are TRBV10-3 and TRBJ1-1; D gene uncertain. Between the trimmed V and J ends, which lost 8 bases and 3 bases, there was a span of 10 bases. The CDR3 has 12 residues. Germline-derived CDR1 and CDR2 are ENHRY and SYGVKD.

The chain uses TRBV7-2 and TRBJ1-5, with D perhaps matching TRBD1 (6 bases). From germline, CDR1 is SGHTA and CDR2 FQGNSA. The CDR3 has 15 amino acids. V lost 5 bases and J lost 3, with 14 bases in between. The CDR3 sequence: CASSPRTVTNQPQHF. The CDR3 bases are TGTGCCAGCAGCCCCCGGACAGTGACCAATCAGCCCCAGCATTTT.

The V and J genes are TRBV11-1 and TRBJ2-7; D is possibly TRBD1 (5 bases). The V gene's germline CDR1 is SGHAT and CDR2 FQDESV (reference sequence). V dropped 4 bases and J dropped 3 bases, with 10 bases sitting between them. The CDR3 runs 13 residues. The CDR3 DNA reads as TGTGCCAGCAGCTACGACAGAAACTACGAGCAGTACGTC. Protein product: CASSYDRNYEQYV.

The chain uses TRBV2 and TRBJ2-5; TRBD1 matches at 7 bases. The germline CDR1 and CDR2 sequences are SNHLY and FYNNEI. The CDR3 has 15 residues. Germline trimming cut 6 bases from V and 0 bases from J; bases unmatched to any gene: 7. In DNA, the CDR3 is TGTGCCAGCAGCGGGGACAGTTCGTACCAAGAGACCCAGTACTTC. It encodes CASSGDSSYQETQYF.

This clone has a single count. V usage is TRBV2 and J usage is TRBJ2-3, with D perhaps matching TRBD1 (5 bases). Between the trimmed V and J ends, which lost 6 bases and 0 bases, there was a span of 16 bases. The CDR3 spans 16 residues. Germline CDR1 and CDR2: SNHLY and FYNNEI. The chain's CDR3 is CASRRRTLLSTDTQYF. The CDR3 DNA reads as TGTGCCAGCAGGCGGCGGACACTCCTGAGCACAGATACGCAGTATTTT.

V is TRBV6-1 and J is TRBJ1-2; the D gene is possibly TRBD1 (5 bases). Germline-derived CDR1 and CDR2 are MNHNS and SASEGT. Trimming took 3 bases from V and 0 from J, leaving 11 bases between them. The CDR3 length is 15 residues. CDR3 sequence: CASSDRGGANYGYTF. Written as DNA, the CDR3 is TGTGCCAGCAGTGACCGGGGGGGGGCTAACTATGGCTACACCTTC.

The chain couples TRBV2 to TRBJ2-5, with 10 bases matching TRBD1. This CDR3 contains 15 residues. CDR1 and CDR2 from the germline V gene are SNHLY and FYNNEI. V lost 6 bases, J lost 4 bases, and 8 bases stayed unmatched. The CDR3 loop reads CASSGAGTGVETQYF. Written as DNA, the CDR3 is TGTGCCAGCAGCGGAGCCGGGACAGGGGTAGAGACCCAGTACTTC. Looking up the rest from reference TRBV2 and TRBJ2-5 gives the full variable domain: EPEVTQTPSHQVTQMGQEVILRCVPISNHLYFYWYRQILGQKVEFLVSFYNNEISEKSEIFDDQFSVERPDGSNFTLKIRSTKLEDSAMYFCASSGAGTGVETQYFGPGTRLLVL.

V usage is TRBV9 and J usage is TRBJ1-4; 7 bases are shared with TRBD1. The germline CDR1 and CDR2 sequences are SGDLS and YYNGEE. This CDR3 has 16 residues. V lost 3 bases, J lost 10 bases, and 15 bases stayed unmatched. CDR3 in amino acids: CASSATLTGMVGKLFF. The CDR3 bases are TGTGCCAGCAGCGCAACATTGACAGGGATGGTCGGAAAACTGTTTTTT. The full variable domain, completed using reference TRBV9 and TRBJ1-4, is DSGVTQTPKHLITATGQRVTLRCSPRSGDLSVYWYQQSLDQGLQFLIQYYNGEERAKGNILERFSAQQFPDLHSELNLSSLELGDSALYFCASSATLTGMVGKLFFGSGTQLSVL.

The rearrangement joins TRBV5-6 to TRBJ1-1; D possibly corresponds to TRBD1 (6 bases). Between the trimmed V and J ends, which lost 3 bases and 0 bases, there was a span of 15 bases. Per the germline V gene, CDR1 is SGHDT and CDR2 is YYEEEE. The CDR3 covers 16 residues. The CDR3 here is CASSSQGIWVNTEAFF. As DNA, the CDR3 is TGTGCCAGCAGCTCACAGGGTATCTGGGTGAACACTGAAGCTTTCTTT.

Details on this clone: The junction differs from germline at one of its ends, possibly a read error. This rearrangement joins TRBV2 to TRBJ1-5, with TRBD1 as a possible D gene (5 bases). From germline, CDR1 is SNHLY and CDR2 FYNNEI. This CDR3 contains 19 residues. CDR3 protein: CASSVPAQYQGISNQPQHF. The CDR3 bases are TGTGCCAGTAGTGTTCCGGCCCAGTACCAGGGAATCAGCAATCAGCCCCAGCATTTT.

The chain employs TRBV7-9 and TRBJ1-2; 7 nucleotides align to TRBD1. Losses at the gene ends were 6 bases for V and 4 bases for J; bases not matched to a gene: 2. CDR1 SEHNR and CDR2 FQNEAQ come from the germline V gene (reference sequence). CDR3 length: 12 amino acids. The CDR3 region is CASSRDSYGYTF. CDR3 DNA: TGTGCCAGCAGTCGGGACAGCTATGGCTACACCTTC.

The rearrangement joins TRBV3-1 (or the pseudogene TRBV3-2) to TRBJ2-7, with 9 bases lining up with TRBD1. With V trimmed by 1 base and J by 6 bases, 4 bases remained unmatched. The CDR3 extends over 14 amino acids. Germline V lookup: CDR1 LGHDT, CDR2 YNNKEL (reference sequence). CDR3 in amino acids: CASSQGTGALEQYV. CDR3 bases: TGTGCCAGCAGCCAAGGGACAGGGGCCCTCGAGCAGTACGTC.

This chain uses TRBV4-3 with TRBJ1-4; the D gene is possibly TRBD1 (6 bases). The CDR3 is 14 residues long. V lost 5 bases to trimming and J lost 8 bases, with 15 bases between them. From germline, CDR1 is LGHNA and CDR2 YSLEER. Here the CDR3 reads CASSAQGSHEKLFF. In DNA, the CDR3 is TGCGCCAGCAGCGCACAGGGCAGCCACGAAAAACTGTTTTTT.

Worth noting for this clone: Because it lacks the conserved phenylalanine or tryptophan at the end, this CDR3 is likely a read error. The limits of the CDR3 on the DNA are not certain, so only TCRdb's listed CDR3 is given. J is TRBJ1-1 and V is TRBV28. Germline CDR1 and CDR2: MDHEN and SYDVKM. Including both end residues, the CDR3 is 12 amino acids long. The chain's CDR3 is CASSGGRPGLPS.

J is TRBJ1-1 and V is TRBV3-1 (or the pseudogene TRBV3-2), with D uncertain. This CDR3 contains 13 residues. V lost 4 bases, J lost 1 base, and 7 bases lay in between. From germline, CDR1 is LGHDT and CDR2 YNNKEL (reference sequence). The CDR3 spells CASSRNRNTEAFF. The CDR3 DNA is TGTGCCAGCAGCCGAAATAGGAACACTGAAGCTTTCTTT.

This chain connects TRBV7-2 to TRBJ1-4, with D possibly matching TRBD1 (5 bases). The CDR3 spans 14 residues. The germline CDR1 and CDR2 sequences are SGHTA and FQGNSA. V lost 3 bases and J 8 bases, leaving 13 bases between the germline ends. The CDR3 nucleotides are TGTGCCAGCAGCTTGTCGAGGGGAGGCGAAAAACTGTTTTTT. Its protein product is CASSLSRGGEKLFF.

The chain links TRBV24-1 to TRBJ2-1; 7 bases fit TRBD1. This CDR3 is 15 amino acids long. V lost 4 bases and J lost 5; bases outside the gene matches: 7. The germline V gene has CDR1 KGHDR and CDR2 SFDVKD. The CDR3 loop reads CATSDPGTANNEQFF. The CDR3 region has the DNA TGTGCCACCAGTGACCCCGGGACAGCGAACAATGAGCAGTTCTTC.